The source of this T cell receptor beta chain is a study of T cell responses to AZD1222 COVID-19 vaccine. Study-wide results and limits: Among the donors, most were white British and more were female, and clonal diversity was possibly underestimated. No day 14 peak samples; only post-peak repertoires were characterized. With dominance at 160-218 and 743-854, vaccine-associated CD4 TCRs spanned spike.

For this clone: The antigen is unknown.

Trimming cost V 11 bases and J 8 bases, with 15 bases left between them. Germline V gives CDR1 LNHDA, CDR2 SQIVND (reference sequence). The CDR3 is made up of 12 amino acids. Libraries were prepared by immunoSEQ multiplex PCR; TCRdb keeps only in-frame clonotypes and omits some of them. Here the sample spans 150,000 to 200,000 clones, approximately 93% being singletons. The chain is built from TRBV19 and TRBJ1-4; D might be TRBD1 (6 bases). This material consisted of peripheral blood, taken on day 0 of AZD1222 vaccination. The sequence came from an adult in good health. This chain's CDR3 is CAARGAREKLFF. The CDR3 nucleotides are TGTGCCGCCCGGGGGGCGCGGGAAAAACTGTTTTTT.